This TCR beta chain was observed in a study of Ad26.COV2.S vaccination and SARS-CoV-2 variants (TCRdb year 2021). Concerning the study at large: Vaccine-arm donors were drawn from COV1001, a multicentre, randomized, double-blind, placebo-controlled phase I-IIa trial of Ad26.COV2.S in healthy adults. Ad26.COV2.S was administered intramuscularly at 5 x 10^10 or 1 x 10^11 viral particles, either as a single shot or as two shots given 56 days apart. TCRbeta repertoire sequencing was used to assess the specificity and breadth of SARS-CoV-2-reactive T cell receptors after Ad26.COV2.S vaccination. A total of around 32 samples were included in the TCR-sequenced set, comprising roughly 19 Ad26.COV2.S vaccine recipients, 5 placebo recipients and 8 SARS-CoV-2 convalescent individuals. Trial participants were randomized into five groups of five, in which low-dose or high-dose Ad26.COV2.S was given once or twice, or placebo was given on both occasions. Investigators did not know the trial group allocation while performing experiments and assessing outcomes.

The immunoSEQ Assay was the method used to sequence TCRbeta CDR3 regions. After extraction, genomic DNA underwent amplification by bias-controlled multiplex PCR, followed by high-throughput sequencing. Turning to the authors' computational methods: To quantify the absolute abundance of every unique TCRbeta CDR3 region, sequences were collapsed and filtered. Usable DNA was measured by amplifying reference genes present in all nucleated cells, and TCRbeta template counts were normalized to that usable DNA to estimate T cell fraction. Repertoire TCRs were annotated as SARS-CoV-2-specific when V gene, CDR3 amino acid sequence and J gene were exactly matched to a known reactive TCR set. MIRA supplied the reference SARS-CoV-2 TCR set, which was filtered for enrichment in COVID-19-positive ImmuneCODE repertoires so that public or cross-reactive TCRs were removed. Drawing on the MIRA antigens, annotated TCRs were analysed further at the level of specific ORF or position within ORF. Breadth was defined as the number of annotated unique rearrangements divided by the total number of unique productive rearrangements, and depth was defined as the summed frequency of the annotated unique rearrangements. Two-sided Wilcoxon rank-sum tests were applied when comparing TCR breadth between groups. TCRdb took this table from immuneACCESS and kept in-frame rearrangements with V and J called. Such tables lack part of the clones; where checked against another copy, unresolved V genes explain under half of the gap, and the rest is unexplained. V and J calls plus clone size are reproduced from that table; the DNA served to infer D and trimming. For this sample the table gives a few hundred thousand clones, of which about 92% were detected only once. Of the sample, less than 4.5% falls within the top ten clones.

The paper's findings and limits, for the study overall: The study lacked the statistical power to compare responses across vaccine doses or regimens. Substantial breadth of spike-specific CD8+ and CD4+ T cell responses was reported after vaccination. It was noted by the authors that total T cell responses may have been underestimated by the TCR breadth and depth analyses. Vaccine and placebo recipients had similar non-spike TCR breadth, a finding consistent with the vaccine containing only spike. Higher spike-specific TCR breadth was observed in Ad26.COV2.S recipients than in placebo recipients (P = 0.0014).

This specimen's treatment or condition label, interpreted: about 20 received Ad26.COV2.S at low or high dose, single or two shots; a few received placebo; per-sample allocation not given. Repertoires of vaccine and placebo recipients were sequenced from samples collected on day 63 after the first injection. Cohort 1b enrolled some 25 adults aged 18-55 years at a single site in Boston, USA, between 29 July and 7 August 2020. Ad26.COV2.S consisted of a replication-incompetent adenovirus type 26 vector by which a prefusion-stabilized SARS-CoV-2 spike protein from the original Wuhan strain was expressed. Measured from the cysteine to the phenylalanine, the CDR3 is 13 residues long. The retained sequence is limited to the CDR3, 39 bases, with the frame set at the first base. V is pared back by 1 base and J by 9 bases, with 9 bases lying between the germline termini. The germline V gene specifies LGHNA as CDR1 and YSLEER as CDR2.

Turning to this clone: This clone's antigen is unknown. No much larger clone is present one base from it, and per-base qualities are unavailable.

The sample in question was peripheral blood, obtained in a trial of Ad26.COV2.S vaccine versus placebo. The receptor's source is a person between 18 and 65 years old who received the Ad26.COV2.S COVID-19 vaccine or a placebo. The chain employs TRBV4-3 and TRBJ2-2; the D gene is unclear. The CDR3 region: CASSQGLWRELFF. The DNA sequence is TGCGCCAGCAGCCAAGGCCTGTGGCGGGAGCTGTTTTTT.